This note documents a single TCR beta chain sequence. This clone was counted a few times. Which antigen it targets is not known. Base quality data are lacking; no much larger clone is found one base away. This entry comes from a study of memory CD4+ T cells and cytomegalovirus serostatus (dated 2019 in TCRdb). Turning to the overall study: The cohort comprised 33 healthy Belgian adults, 9 CMV seropositive and 24 CMV seronegative. To replicate a published TCR-based CMV serostatus classifier, the study sequenced CD4+ memory TCRbeta repertoires from a Belgian cohort whose cytomegalovirus serostatus was known.

Genomic DNA was extracted from sorted cells with the Quick-DNA Microprep Kit. TCRbeta DNA was amplified with the immunoSEQ hsTCRbeta kit following the manufacturer's protocol. TCRbeta libraries were sequenced on an Illumina MiSeq instrument. Concerning the study's data processing: Following removal of out-of-frame sequences, around 2.4 million distinct TCRbeta sequences were retained, with an average of about 70,000 per individual. Each individual was scored by the count of fewer than 200 previously reported CMV-associated TCRbeta sequences and the total productive distinct TCRbeta count. A beta-binomial model was reimplemented in Python, and random forests from scikit-learn, run with default parameters, were trained on data from the US cohort. Classifier performance on the Belgian cohort was reported as the median AUC with percentile confidence intervals calculated over 10,000 bootstrap iterations. TCRdb took over this immuneACCESS table, retaining in-frame rearrangements with V and J assigned. Such tables are incomplete; in checked studies, under half of the missing clones stem from an unresolved V gene, and the remainder is unexplained. V and J calls and clone size are copied from that table; D and trimming were computed from the DNA. The sample records about 92,000 clones, 75% to 85% of which are singletons. Together, the top ten hold about 4% of the sample.

Summary of the overall study and its limitations: On the Belgian cohort, the classifier based on the original framework reached a median bootstrapped AUC of approximately 0.94, with a 95% CI of 0.76-1.00. CMV serostatus prediction reached a median bootstrapped AUC of 0.95 with the original framework and approximately 0.92 with a US-trained random forest. Of over 150 previously reported CMV-associated TCRbeta sequences, some 73 appeared in the CD4+ memory repertoires, each in one to five individuals. Results were interpreted as suggesting that the CMV-associated TCR signature is largely present in the CD4+ memory repertoire. Only CD4+CD45RO+ memory cells were sequenced, unlike the original study, which covered naive and memory CD4+ and CD8+ populations.

Single viable CD3+CD4+CD8-CD45RO+ cells were sorted as memory CD4+ T cells on a FACSAria II. CMV serostatus was determined using a Roche Elecsys assay that detects serum IgG against CMV pp150, pp28, p38 and p52. Following thawing, total CD4+ T cells were enriched through positive selection using CD4 magnetic microbeads. The samples came from a different study that was designed specifically to examine the CD4+ T cell memory repertoire. Peripheral blood mononuclear cells were isolated and cryopreserved according to standard operating procedures, and serum was stored at -80 degrees C. The staining relied on CD3-PerCP (BW264/56), CD4-APC (RPA-T4), CD45RO-PE (UCHT1) and CD8-Pacific Orange (3B5) antibodies, and Sytox blue was used to exclude non-viable cells. The trim is 3 bases for V and 8 bases for J, with a gap of 20 bases between the germline ends. Taken from cysteine to phenylalanine, the CDR3 has 15 residues. The CDR3 DNA has 45 bases and is translated from base 1. CDR1 and CDR2 were assigned from the germline V gene (reference sequence) as SGHNT and YYREEE.

The sample comprised memory CD4+ T cells from blood. This receptor was identified in an adult in good health and CMV-seropositive. The rearranged chain carries TRBV5-4 and TRBJ1-2; the D gene is perhaps TRBD1, on 5 matching bases. The DNA reads as follows: TGTGCCAGCAGCTCTAACGGGGCCCCCGGGAGGGGCTACACCTTC. This is translated as CASSSNGAPGRGYTF.